This T cell receptor (beta chain) was sequenced for a study of blood T cell repertoires in COVID-19. Looking at the study overall: Material from acute and convalescent COVID-19 was sourced from the United States, Italy and Spain. T cells, B-cell-depleted T cells, or PBMCs supplied cDNA or gDNA.

In the authors' methods: Reference gene primer amplification yielded estimated nucleated cell counts. The table came from immunoSEQ multiplex PCR; TCRdb's copy has only in-frame clones and leaves some out. V and J calls and clone size are as listed in that table; D and trimming were resolved from the DNA. The sample holds 200,000 or so clones, around 82% seen once. Trimming shortened V by 0 bases and J by 3 bases, and 11 bases separated the two germline ends. The CDR3 loop spans 15 amino acids. Germline CDR1 and CDR2: LNHDA and SQIVND (reference sequence). The sequenced sample was peripheral blood. J is TRBJ1-2 and V is TRBV19; a weak D match, TRBD1 (5 bases). The sequence derives from a woman aged 25 to 45 who had recovered from COVID-19. In DNA form, the CDR3 reads TGTGCCAGTAGTATAGATGGGGGACTGGACTATGGCTACACCTTC. Translation: CASSIDGGLDYGYTF.